Below are 27 T cell receptor beta chains sequenced from a single sample in a study of early stage breast cancer tumors (dated by TCRdb to 2015 to 2018). Preparation of the library involved the immunoSEQ multiplex PCR assay. The table comes from immuneACCESS by way of TCRdb, which keeps in-frame sequences with V and J called. Part of the clones is missing from these tables; in studies checked, under half for an unresolved V gene and the rest for unknown reasons. The sample table lists tens of thousands of clones, around nine tenths of them with a count of one. In total, the top ten clones hold 4.5% to 5% of the sample. The sequencing sample was made of blood. The receptors here all came from a person aged 70 to 85 with breast cancer.

The chain uses TRBV29-1 and TRBJ2-1, with 8 bases that match TRBD1. The CDR3 runs 13 residues. Germline CDR1 reads SQVTM; CDR2 reads ANQGSEA. V lost 8 bases, J lost 7 bases, and 10 bases stayed unmatched. CDR3 loop: CSSNRGIRNEQFF. The CDR3 DNA is TGCAGCTCAAACAGGGGGATCAGAAATGAGCAGTTCTTC.

This chain connects TRBV4-1 to TRBJ2-3; the match to TRBD1 covers 8 bases. After removal of 7 bases from V and 2 bases from J, the junction contained 8 bases not matched to a gene. The length of the CDR3 is 15 residues. Germline V gene data show CDR1 as MGHRA and CDR2 as YSYEKL. The CDR3, as DNA: TGCGCCAGCACCGACCGGGACAGGAACACAGATACGCAGTATTTT. Residues: CASTDRDRNTDTQYF.

This clone was observed a single time. The chain combines TRBV5-1 with TRBJ2-2, with 7 bases that match TRBD1. Germline CDR1 and CDR2: SGHRS and YFSETQ. Trimming at V came to 4 bases and at J to 2 bases, leaving 5 bases not matched to a gene. This CDR3 is built from 15 residues. For the CDR3, the DNA is TGCGCCAGCAGCCCAGGGACAGCTAACACCGGGGAGCTGTTTTTT. This gives the protein CASSPGTANTGELFF.

This clone is a singleton in its sample. The genes are TRBV7-2 and TRBJ1-2; possible D gene TRBD1, 5 bases. The CDR3 length is 15 residues. The germline CDR1 and CDR2 sequences are SGHTA and FQGNSA. V lost 1 base, J lost 0 bases, and 9 bases lay in between. Written as DNA, the CDR3 is TGTGCCAGCAGCTTAGGGACATTTACTAACTATGGCTACACCTTC. Translation: CASSLGTFTNYGYTF.

The chain links TRBV28 to TRBJ2-7; the match to TRBD1 covers 11 bases. The CDR3 totals 15 residues. Trimming cost V 5 bases and J 2 bases; bases outside gene matches: 5. From germline, CDR1 is MDHEN and CDR2 SYDVKM. The CDR3 DNA is TGTGCCAGCAGTATCGGGACAGGGGGAGCCTACGAGCAGTACTTC. Translation: CASSIGTGGAYEQYF.

The chain links TRBV7-9 to TRBJ1-1; TRBD1 aligns across 8 bases. The CDR3 is 15 residues long. With 0 bases clipped from V and 10 bases from J, the junction kept 10 bases outside the gene matches. Germline V gene sequence: CDR1 SEHNR, CDR2 FQNEAQ (reference sequence). CDR3 sequence: CASSLAGTGGAGAFF. CDR3 in DNA: TGTGCCAGCAGCTTAGCGGGGACAGGAGGGGCCGGAGCTTTCTTT.

The chain uses TRBV30 and TRBJ1-3; D not resolved. CDR1 GTSNPN and CDR2 SVGIG come from the germline V gene (reference sequence). Deletions cut 1 base from V and 0 bases from J, with 7 bases between. The CDR3 is made up of 14 amino acids. The CDR3 sequence is CAWSGGFSGNTIYF. In nucleotides, the CDR3 is TGTGCCTGGAGTGGAGGCTTCTCTGGAAACACCATATATTTT.

The chain couples TRBV6-5 to TRBJ1-5; D unclear. The CDR3 has 13 residues. The V end was cut by 7 bases, the J end by 6 bases, with 13 bases between. Germline V gives CDR1 MNHEY, CDR2 SVGAGI. The DNA of the CDR3 is TGTGCCAGCAACGCCGACGGGATTCAGCCCCAGCATTTT. Its translation is CASNADGIQPQHF.

The chain uses TRBV19 and TRBJ2-5; 8 bases agree with TRBD1. From germline, CDR1 is LNHDA and CDR2 SQIVND (reference sequence). J gave up 4 bases and V 4 bases, and 2 bases lay outside the gene matches. This CDR3 is built from 13 residues. The CDR3 region has the DNA TGTGCCAGTAGTACGGGACAGGCAGAGACCCAGTACTTC. Its protein is CASSTGQAETQYF.

V usage is TRBV29-1 and J usage is TRBJ1-1; no firm D call. The V end lost 3 bases, the J end lost 12 bases, and 11 bases lay between the germline ends. The CDR3 runs to 10 residues. From germline, CDR1 is SQVTM and CDR2 ANQGSEA. The CDR3 region is CSVDLSGPFF. CDR3 sequence (DNA): TGCAGCGTTGATTTGTCTGGGCCTTTCTTT.

V is TRBV4-1 and J is TRBJ2-1; the D is unclear. Trimming took 0 bases from V and 6 from J, leaving 15 bases between them. The CDR3 contains 16 residues. Germline CDR1 MGHRA, CDR2 YSYEKL. The CDR3 reads CASSQDIRLQFNEQFF. In DNA, the CDR3 is TGCGCCAGCAGCCAAGATATAAGACTCCAATTCAATGAGCAGTTCTTC.

The rearrangement joins TRBV6-5 to TRBJ1-2; 7 bases map to TRBD1. Germline trimming cut 6 bases from V and 3 bases from J; bases unmatched to any gene: 10. CDR1 is MNHEY and CDR2 is SVGAGI in the germline V gene. The CDR3 spans 15 residues. CDR3 sequence (DNA): TGTGCCAGCAGGGTTTTTTCAGGGGGTGACTATGGCTACACCTTC. Amino acids: CASRVFSGGDYGYTF.

This chain uses TRBV7-3 with TRBJ2-3, with D unclear. CDR1 is SGHTA, CDR2 FQGTGA, per germline. The ends were cut back, 0 bases at V and 0 bases at J, with 7 bases in the middle. CDR3 size: 15 residues. The CDR3 here is CASSLTYSSTDTQYF. CDR3 bases: TGTGCCAGCAGCTTAACTTATTCTAGCACAGATACGCAGTATTTT.

The chain joins TRBV5-1 to TRBJ2-5, with a tentative D call TRBD2 (6 bases). The CDR3 has 13 residues. Germline assignment: CDR1 SGHRS and CDR2 YFSETQ. Trimming took 5 bases from V and 4 from J, leaving 12 bases between them. CDR3: CASREGSGETQYF. As DNA, the CDR3 is TGCGCCAGCAGAGAGGGTAGCGGAGAGACCCAGTACTTC.

The gene calls are TRBV19 and TRBJ1-1; 8 bases line up with TRBD1. With 5 bases clipped from V and 4 bases from J, the junction kept 6 bases outside the gene matches. The CDR3 sequence is 14 residues long. From germline, CDR1 is LNHDA and CDR2 SQIVND (reference sequence). CDR3 loop: CASSYRGEGTEAFF. CDR3 bases: TGTGCCAGTAGTTACAGGGGGGAGGGCACTGAAGCTTTCTTT.

V usage is TRBV30 and J usage is TRBJ2-3; 8 bases map to TRBD2. V trimming: 1 base; J trimming: 6 bases; junction bases outside the gene matches: 9. Looked up from germline, CDR1 is GTSNPN and CDR2 is SVGIG (reference sequence). This CDR3 has 15 amino acids. The CDR3 spells CAWSGAGAPHDTQYF. The CDR3 nucleotides read TGTGCCTGGAGTGGAGCGGGGGCCCCCCACGATACGCAGTATTTT.

This clone occurred once. Here the CDR3 reads CATINNRTGGVQPQHF. CDR3 DNA sequence: TGTGCCACCATCAATAACAGGACAGGGGGCGTTCAGCCCCAGCATTTT. The rearrangement uses TRBV10-3 and TRBJ1-5; 11 bases are shared with TRBD1. The CDR3 contains 16 residues. The junction had 14 bases not matched to a gene; V was cut back by 10 bases and J by 6 bases. The germline V gene encodes CDR1 ENHRY and CDR2 SYGVKD.

This clone has only one observation. V usage is TRBV5-1 and J usage is TRBJ1-3; D not resolved. CDR3 size: 14 residues. From germline, CDR1 is SGHRS and CDR2 YFSETQ. Between the trimmed V and J ends, which lost 0 bases and 1 base, there was a span of 5 bases. In DNA, the CDR3 is TGCGCCAGCAGCTTGGGCGTTTCTGGAAACACCATATATTTT. As protein: CASSLGVSGNTIYF.

This clone came up a few times. The chain carries TRBV5-6 and TRBJ1-1; TRBD1 might be the D (6 bases). The length of the CDR3 is 16 residues. Germline CDR1 SGHDT, CDR2 YYEEEE. The germline V and J ends were trimmed by 1 base and 1 base, with 14 bases remaining between them. The CDR3 is CASSLQLGTSNTEAFF. Here the CDR3 DNA reads TGTGCCAGCAGCTTGCAGCTGGGGACATCGAACACTGAAGCTTTCTTT.

The V gene is TRBV7-2, the J gene TRBJ2-2; D is perhaps TRBD2 (7 bases). Per germline, CDR1 SGHTA and CDR2 FQGNSA. Trimming took off 6 bases at V and 3 bases at J, with 17 bases between the two ends. This CDR3 is built from 16 residues. In nucleotides, the CDR3 is TGTGCCAGCAGTCCCTGGAGGGGGGGCTACACCGGGGAGCTGTTTTTT. This codes for CASSPWRGGYTGELFF.

The chain has TRBV19 and TRBJ1-1, with D possibly matching TRBD1 (6 bases). V was clipped by 3 bases and J by 3 bases, with 14 bases between them. Germline CDR1 reads LNHDA; CDR2 reads SQIVND (reference sequence). This CDR3 has 15 amino acids. The CDR3 reads CASSISGRGDTEAFF. The DNA of the CDR3 is TGTGCCAGTAGTATTTCGGGCAGGGGTGACACTGAAGCTTTCTTT.

This clone showed up just once. The chain links TRBV19 to TRBJ2-1; TRBD2 matches 13 bases. Trimming took 7 bases from V and 9 from J; bases not matched to a gene: 9. Germline lookup yields CDR1 LNHDA and CDR2 SQIVND (reference sequence). This CDR3 is built from 15 residues. The CDR3 DNA reads TGTGCCAGTATAAGCGGACTAGCGGGAGTTGGTGAGCAGTTCTTC. As protein: CASISGLAGVGEQFF.

The rearrangement links TRBV11-3 to TRBJ2-5; TRBD2 aligns across 7 bases. Germline V gene data show CDR1 as SGHNT and CDR2 as YENEEA. The CDR3 runs 14 residues. After removal of 1 base from V and 1 base from J, the junction contained 0 bases not matched to a gene. This chain's CDR3 is CASSLGGGQETQYF. The DNA for the CDR3 is TGTGCCAGCAGCTTAGGGGGGGGCCAAGAGACCCAGTACTTC.

This clone was recorded only once. This sequence joins TRBV9 and TRBJ1-2; perhaps TRBD1 as D (6 bases). CDR3 size: 15 residues. Trimming took 3 bases from V and 4 from J, leaving 16 bases between them. Germline assignment: CDR1 SGDLS and CDR2 YYNGEE. The CDR3 DNA reads as TGTGCCAGCAGCGGGGGGCAGACAGTCCCCTATGGCTACACCTTC. Protein product: CASSGGQTVPYGYTF. The whole variable domain, remainder taken from reference TRBV9 and TRBJ1-2, is DSGVTQTPKHLITATGQRVTLRCSPRSGDLSVYWYQQSLDQGLQFLIQYYNGEERAKGNILERFSAQQFPDLHSELNLSSLELGDSALYFCASSGGQTVPYGYTFGSGTRLTVV.

This clone appeared once. V and J are TRBV19 and TRBJ1-4; perhaps TRBD1 as D (5 bases). Between the trimmed V and J ends, which lost 5 bases and 6 bases, there was a span of 16 bases. Germline CDR1 reads LNHDA; CDR2 reads SQIVND (reference sequence). CDR3 length: 15 residues. CDR3 in DNA: TGTGCCAGTAGTCCAACGACGGGAGGGGATGAAAAACTGTTTTTT. This translates into CASSPTTGGDEKLFF.

The chain employs TRBV7-7 and TRBJ2-2, with D possibly TRBD1 on 5 matching bases. The germline V gene has CDR1 SSHAT and CDR2 FNYEAQ (reference sequence). The CDR3 spans 15 residues. Trimming removed 2 bases at V and 7 bases at J, with 14 bases between. CDR3 amino acids: CASSLRAIRGGELFF. Here the CDR3 DNA reads TGTGCCAGCAGCTTAAGAGCTATTAGGGGCGGGGAGCTGTTTTTT.

The gene calls are TRBV6-6 and TRBJ1-4, with D unclear. The V end was cut by 4 bases, the J end by 3 bases, with 15 bases between. The CDR3 totals 16 residues. Germline V gene data show CDR1 as MNHNY and CDR2 as SVGAGI (reference sequence). The CDR3 DNA is TGTGCCAGCAGTTTCTTACCGGGAACGGCTAATGAAAAACTGTTTTTT. This translates into CASSFLPGTANEKLFF.